One and the same sample provided the 9 T cell receptor beta chains below, sequenced in a study of blood T cell repertoires in COVID-19. Repertoires were generated with immunoSEQ multiplex PCR, while TCRdb's copy carries only in-frame clones and drops some. The sample lists 150,000 to 200,000 clones; more than 80% were seen once. Input material: peripheral blood. The receptors were sampled from a man in his sixties with acute or convalescent COVID-19.

The chain has TRBV5-5 and TRBJ1-5; D uncertain. Germline V gives CDR1 SGHKS, CDR2 YYEKEE (reference sequence). The germline V and J ends were trimmed by 2 bases and 2 bases, with 11 bases remaining between them. The CDR3 contains 15 residues. CDR3 in DNA: TGTGCCAGCAGCTTCCTTGTCGGGGGCAATCAGCCCCAGCATTTT. Amino acids: CASSFLVGGNQPQHF.

The CDR3 DNA is TGTGCCAGCAGCCTTTTTTCGAACTATGGCTACACCTTC. Translated, it gives CASSLFSNYGYTF. This chain connects TRBV6-5 to TRBJ1-2; D unclear. Deletions cut 6 bases from V and 2 bases from J, with 10 bases between. CDR1 MNHEY and CDR2 SVGAGI come from the germline V gene. This CDR3 is 13 amino acids long.

The chain combines TRBV6-2 or TRBV6-3 with TRBJ1-2, with a possible D match to TRBD1 (6 bases). The germline CDR1 and CDR2 sequences are MNHEY and SVGEGT. Trimming removed 5 bases at V and 6 bases at J, with 22 bases between. The CDR3 loop spans 16 amino acids. CDR3 DNA: TGTGCCAGCAGTCCGAACCGGGACAATAAGAGGGATGGCTACACCTTC. It encodes CASSPNRDNKRDGYTF.

The rearrangement uses TRBV9 and TRBJ2-5; D possibly corresponds to TRBD2 (6 bases). CDR1 is SGDLS, CDR2 YYNGEE, per germline. V gave up 0 bases and J gave up 2 bases, with 11 bases separating them. The CDR3 is made up of 15 amino acids. CDR3 loop: CASSVVGGAQETQYF. The CDR3 nucleotides read TGTGCCAGCAGCGTAGTCGGCGGGGCGCAAGAGACCCAGTACTTC.

V usage is TRBV9 and J usage is TRBJ1-5; 11 bases align to TRBD1. Germline CDR1 is SGDLS and CDR2 is YYNGEE. V shed 3 bases and J 6 bases; nucleotides not matched to a gene: 2. The CDR3 extends over 14 amino acids. The CDR3 sequence: CASSAGTGGQPQHF. CDR3 DNA: TGTGCCAGCAGCGCTGGGACAGGGGGTCAGCCCCAGCATTTT.

The J gene is TRBJ2-7, the V gene TRBV11-2; D possibly corresponds to TRBD1 (6 bases). From germline, CDR1 is SGHAT and CDR2 FQNNGV. The CDR3 loop spans 14 amino acids. With 2 bases removed from V and 3 bases from J, the gap between germline ends came to 11 bases. The CDR3 DNA follows: TGTGCCAGCAGCTTATACCCCAGGGGCTACGAGCAGTACTTC. It yields the protein CASSLYPRGYEQYF.

The chain is built from TRBV15 and TRBJ2-3, with TRBD2 matching 12 bases. Germline loops: CDR1 LNHNV, CDR2 YYDKDF (reference sequence). V lost 3 bases to trimming and J lost 1 base; unmatched junction nucleotides: 2. The CDR3 is made up of 16 amino acids. The CDR3 nucleotides are TGTGCCACCAGCAGTTGGACTAGCGGGGGCACAGATACGCAGTATTTT. Translated: CATSSWTSGGTDTQYF.

The chain carries TRBV21-1 and TRBJ2-7; the table calls TRBD1, which could not be checked here. TRBV21-1 is noted as a pseudogene. The CDR3 spans 15 residues. CDR3 residues: CASSQRGQILYEQYF. Here the CDR3 DNA reads TGTGCCAGCTCCCAACGGGGACAGATTCTTTACGAGCAGTACTTC.

The chain employs TRBV5-1 and TRBJ1-1; 8 nucleotides align to TRBD1. This CDR3 is 14 amino acids long. V shed 4 bases and J 3 bases; nucleotides not matched to a gene: 5. Germline CDR1 reads SGHRS; CDR2 reads YFSETQ. This chain's CDR3 is CASSNRGVDTEAFF. CDR3 DNA: TGCGCCAGCAGCAACAGGGGGGTGGACACTGAAGCTTTCTTT.